This T cell receptor beta chain comes out of a study of cytomegalovirus exposure and HLA in healthy donors. 13 Jbeta primers and 60 Vbeta primers were used for the PCR. Only in-frame clones appear in the TCRdb table, and some are missing; sequencing was by immunoSEQ multiplex PCR. The table has roughly 150,000 clones, around 79% seen once. The CDR3 consists of 14 residues. Looked up from germline, CDR1 is SGHDT and CDR2 is YYEEEE. The ends were cut back, 2 bases at V and 5 bases at J, with 10 bases in the middle. The rearrangement uses TRBV5-6 and TRBJ1-4, with a possible D match to TRBD1 (6 bases). This sequence originates from a male donor in good health and CMV-seronegative. Sequencing was performed on PBMCs. This CDR3 reads CASSFGQHNEKLFF. CDR3 nucleotide sequence: TGTGCCAGCAGCTTCGGACAGCACAATGAAAAACTGTTTTTT.